This T cell receptor (beta chain) emerged from a study of blood T cell repertoires in COVID-19. Study at large: Sample material is recorded as cDNA or gDNA derived from T cells, B-cell-depleted T cells, or PBMCs.

Method: immunoSEQ multiplex PCR; TCRdb's copy keeps in-frame clones and lacks some. This table has 300,000 to 400,000 clones, around 85% appearing once. The CDR3 contains 16 residues. Germline V gives CDR1 LNHDA, CDR2 SQIVND (reference sequence). After removal of 3 bases from V and 0 bases from J, the junction contained 7 bases not matched to a gene. Material for sequencing was PBMCs or T cells enriched from blood (not recorded which). The chain combines TRBV19 with TRBJ2-7; 8 bases are a match to TRBD1. The clonotype originates from a woman in her 30s who had been exposed to COVID-19. DNA for the CDR3: TGTGCCAGTAGTATTAGGACAGGGAACAACTCCTACGAGCAGTACTTC. Translating it yields CASSIRTGNNSYEQYF.